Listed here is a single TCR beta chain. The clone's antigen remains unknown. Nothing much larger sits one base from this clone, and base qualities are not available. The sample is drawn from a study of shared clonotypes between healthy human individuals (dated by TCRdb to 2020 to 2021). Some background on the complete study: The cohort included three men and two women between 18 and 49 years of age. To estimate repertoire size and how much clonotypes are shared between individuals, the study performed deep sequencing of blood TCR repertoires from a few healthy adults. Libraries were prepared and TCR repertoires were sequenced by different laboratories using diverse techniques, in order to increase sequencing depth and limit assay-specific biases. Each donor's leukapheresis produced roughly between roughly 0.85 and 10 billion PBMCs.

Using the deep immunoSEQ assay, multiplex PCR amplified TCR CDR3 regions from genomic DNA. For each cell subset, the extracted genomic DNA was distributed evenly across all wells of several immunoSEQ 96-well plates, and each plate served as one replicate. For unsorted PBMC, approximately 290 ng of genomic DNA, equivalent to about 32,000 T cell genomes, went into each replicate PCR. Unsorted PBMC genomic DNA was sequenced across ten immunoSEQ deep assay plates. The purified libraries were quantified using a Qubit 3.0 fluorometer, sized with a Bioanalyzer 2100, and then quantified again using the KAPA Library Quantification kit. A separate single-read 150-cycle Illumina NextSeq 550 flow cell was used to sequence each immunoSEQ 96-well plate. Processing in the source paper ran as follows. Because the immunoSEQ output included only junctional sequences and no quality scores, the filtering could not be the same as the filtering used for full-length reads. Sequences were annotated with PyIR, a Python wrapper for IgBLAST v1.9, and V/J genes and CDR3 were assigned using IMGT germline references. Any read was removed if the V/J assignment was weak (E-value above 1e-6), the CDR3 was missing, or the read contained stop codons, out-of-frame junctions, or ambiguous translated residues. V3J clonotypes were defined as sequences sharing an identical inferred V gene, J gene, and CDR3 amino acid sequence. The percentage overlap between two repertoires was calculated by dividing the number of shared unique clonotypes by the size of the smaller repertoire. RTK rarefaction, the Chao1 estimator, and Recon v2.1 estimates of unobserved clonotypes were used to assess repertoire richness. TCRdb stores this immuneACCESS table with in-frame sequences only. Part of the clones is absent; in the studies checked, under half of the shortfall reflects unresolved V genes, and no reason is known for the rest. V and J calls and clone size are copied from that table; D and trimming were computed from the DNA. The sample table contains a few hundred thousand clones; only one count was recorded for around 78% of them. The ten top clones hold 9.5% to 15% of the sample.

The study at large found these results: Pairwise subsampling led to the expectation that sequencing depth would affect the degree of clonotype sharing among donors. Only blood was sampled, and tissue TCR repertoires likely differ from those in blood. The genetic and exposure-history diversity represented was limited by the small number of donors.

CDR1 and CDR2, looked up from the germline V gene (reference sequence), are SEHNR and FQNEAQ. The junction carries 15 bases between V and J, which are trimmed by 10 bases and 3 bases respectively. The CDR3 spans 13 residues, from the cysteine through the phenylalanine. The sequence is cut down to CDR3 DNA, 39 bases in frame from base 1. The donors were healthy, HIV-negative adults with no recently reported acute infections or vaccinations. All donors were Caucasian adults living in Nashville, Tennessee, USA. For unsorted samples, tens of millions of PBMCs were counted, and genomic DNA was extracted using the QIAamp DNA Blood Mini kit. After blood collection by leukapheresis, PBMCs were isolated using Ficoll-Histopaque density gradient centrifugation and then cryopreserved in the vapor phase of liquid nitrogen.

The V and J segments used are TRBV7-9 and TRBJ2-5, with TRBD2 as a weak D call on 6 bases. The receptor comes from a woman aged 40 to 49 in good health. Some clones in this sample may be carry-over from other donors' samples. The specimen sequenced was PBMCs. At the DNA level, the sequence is TGTGCCATGCACTCTAGCGAAGAAGAGACCCAGTACTTC. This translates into CAMHSSEEETQYF.